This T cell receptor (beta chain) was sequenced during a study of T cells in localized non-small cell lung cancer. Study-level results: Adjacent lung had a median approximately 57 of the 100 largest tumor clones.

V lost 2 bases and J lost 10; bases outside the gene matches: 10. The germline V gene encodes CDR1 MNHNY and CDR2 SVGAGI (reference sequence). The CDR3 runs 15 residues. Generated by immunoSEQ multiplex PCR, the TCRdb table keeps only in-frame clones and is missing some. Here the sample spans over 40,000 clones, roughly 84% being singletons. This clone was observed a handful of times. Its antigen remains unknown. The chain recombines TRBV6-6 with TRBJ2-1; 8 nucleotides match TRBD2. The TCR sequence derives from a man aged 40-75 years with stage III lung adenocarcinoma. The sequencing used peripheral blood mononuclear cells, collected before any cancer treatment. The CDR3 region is CASSYRKRETGEQFF. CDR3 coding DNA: TGTGCCAGCAGTTACCGGAAGCGGGAGACAGGAGAGCAGTTCTTC.